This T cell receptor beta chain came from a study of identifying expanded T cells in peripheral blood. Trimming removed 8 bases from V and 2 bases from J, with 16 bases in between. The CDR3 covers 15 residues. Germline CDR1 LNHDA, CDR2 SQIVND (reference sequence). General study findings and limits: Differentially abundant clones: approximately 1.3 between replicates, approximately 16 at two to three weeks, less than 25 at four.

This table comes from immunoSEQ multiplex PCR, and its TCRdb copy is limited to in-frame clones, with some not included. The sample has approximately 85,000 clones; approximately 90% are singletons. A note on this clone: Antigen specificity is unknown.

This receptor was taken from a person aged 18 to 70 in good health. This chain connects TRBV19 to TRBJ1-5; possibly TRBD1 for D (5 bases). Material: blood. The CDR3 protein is CASGGAGGGNQPQHF. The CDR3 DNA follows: TGTGCCAGTGGAGGGGCCGGAGGAGGCAATCAGCCCCAGCATTTT.